This paragraph reports one T cell receptor beta chain. The antigen it binds to is not known. No much larger clonotype is one base removed from it; base qualities were not supplied. The data originate from a study of T cell responses to AZD1222 COVID-19 vaccine (dated by TCRdb to the early 2020s). Turning to the overall study: AZD1222 recipients whose second dose came at about 4 weeks and those whose second dose came at about 12 weeks were combined into one group, since spike-specific TCR depth and breadth did not differ between the two schedules. TCR sequencing covered some 240 trial participants: about 210 given two doses of AZD1222 and about 26 given two doses of MenACWY control vaccine. Trial participants were enrolled by age into 18-55, 56-69 and 70-plus year subgroups, with roughly 150, 30 and 60 TCR-sequenced participants respectively.

Summary of the overall study and its limitations: The 56-69-year group was small, and its depth increase did not reach significance, likely because of low power. The whole spike protein was spanned by vaccine-associated CD4 TCRs, and dominant responses were seen in regions 160-218 and 743-854. Because no samples from the day 14 peak response were available, repertoires could be characterized only after the peak T cell response. Reportedly, almost half of the unique spike-specific TCRs recognized epitopes lying outside the regions that are mutated in the B.1.351 and B.1.1.7 variants. Spike-specific TCR breadth and depth rose significantly after two AZD1222 doses compared with day 0 and with MenACWY recipients. Conclusions about previously exposed vaccinees were limited because only six AZD1222 recipients were SARS-CoV-2 seropositive at baseline. Most participants were white British and females outnumbered males, and the authors suggested that clonal diversity may have been underestimated.

The CDR3 regions of human TCRbeta chains were analyzed by immunosequencing. Turning to the authors' computational methods: TCRs in the repertoires were compared against a reference library of SARS-CoV-2-specific TCRs that had been generated with the MIRA antigen-specificity platform. Breadth meant the fraction of unique TCRs that were SARS-CoV-2-associated, whereas depth meant the fraction of total T cells that were SARS-CoV-2-associated. Using the MIRA data, each spike-specific TCR was mapped to the spike region that the TCR reacts to and placed in a CD4 or CD8 class. Log10-transformed breadth and depth values were compared by one-way ANOVA with Sidak's multiple comparisons tests. Entries here come from immuneACCESS through TCRdb and include only in-frame sequences with V and J called. Some clones fail to appear in such tables; in the studies checked, an unresolved V gene covers under half of the shortfall, and the cause of the remainder is unknown. The V and J calls and clone size are taken from that table; D and trimming were inferred from the DNA. The sample has about 160,000 clones on record, about nine tenths of them singletons. Around 4.9% of the sample is held by the ten biggest clonotypes.

CDR1 is given as SGHVS and CDR2 as FQNEAQ, both from the germline V gene. From the cysteine up to the phenylalanine, the CDR3 has a length of 16 residues. Only the CDR3 portion is preserved as DNA: 48 bases, with reading frame beginning at the first base. A distance of 12 bases separates the germline ends of V and J, which lose 3 bases and 0 bases respectively. Explained via the paper, the time point label denotes: baseline before first vaccination. Vaccinee samples were obtained from the UK trials COV001 and COV002, which included a single-blind randomized controlled phase 2/3 trial of AZD1222 (ChAdOx1 nCoV-19) in healthy adults. For TCRbeta chain sequencing, PBMC samples from trial participants were taken at day 0 and at day 28 after the second dose.

Sequencing used peripheral blood, obtained on day 0 of AZD1222 vaccination. The rearrangement combines TRBV7-8 with TRBJ1-5; the best D guess is TRBD1, with 6 bases matching. This sequence was found in an adult in good health. The CDR3 loop reads CASSFEDRFSNQPQHF. The bases are TGTGCCAGCAGCTTCGAGGACAGATTTAGCAATCAGCCCCAGCATTTT.